This T cell receptor beta chain appears in the sequencing data of a study of blood T cell repertoires in COVID-19. About the study: The cDNA or gDNA used as material had been derived from T cells, B-cell-depleted T cells, or PBMCs.

Clinical histories supplied by participants themselves formed the basis of cohort assignment. Two consecutive negative NP/OP PCR tests, clearance, or resolved symptoms defined Cohort 3 recovery. In the original workflow: Quantification of nucleated cells was approximated via reference gene primer amplification. Sequencing was performed with immunoSEQ multiplex PCR; in TCRdb, only in-frame clones are kept and a portion is missing. V, J and clone size derive from that table, while D and trimming were established from the DNA sequence. Of fewer than 400,000 clones in the sample, 65% to 90% were seen once. CDR3 length: 13 amino acids. V was clipped by 1 base and J by 1 base, with 5 bases between them.

This chain joins TRBV12-3 or TRBV12-4 and TRBJ2-7; D is possibly TRBD2 (5 bases). The receptor comes from a man younger than 40 who had recovered from COVID-19. Material for sequencing was PBMCs or T cells enriched from blood (not recorded which). The CDR3 nucleotides are TGTGCCAGCAGTTTAGGAGGGTCCTACGAGCAGTACTTC. It translates to CASSLGGSYEQYF.